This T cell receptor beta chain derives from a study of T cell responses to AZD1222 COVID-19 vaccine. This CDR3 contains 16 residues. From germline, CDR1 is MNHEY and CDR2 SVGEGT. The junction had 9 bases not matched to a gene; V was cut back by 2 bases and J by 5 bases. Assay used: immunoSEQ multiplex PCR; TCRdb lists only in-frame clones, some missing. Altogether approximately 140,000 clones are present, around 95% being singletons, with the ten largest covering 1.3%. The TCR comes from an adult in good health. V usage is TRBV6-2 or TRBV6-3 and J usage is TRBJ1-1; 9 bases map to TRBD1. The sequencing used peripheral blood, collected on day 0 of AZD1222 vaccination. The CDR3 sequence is CASSYRGTGPFTEAFF. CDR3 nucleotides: TGTGCCAGCAGTTACAGGGGGACAGGGCCATTTACTGAAGCTTTCTTT.